Given below is one T cell receptor beta chain in context. Only in-frame clones appear in the TCRdb table, and some are missing; sequencing was by immunoSEQ multiplex PCR. Among fewer than 120,000 clones listed, 80% to 90% were seen once. Trimming stripped 4 bases from V and 8 bases from J, with 11 bases between. The CDR3 is 13 amino acids. Germline V gene lookup returns CDR1 LGHNT and CDR2 FRNRAP. The data belong to a study of blood T cell repertoires in COVID-19. Sequencing was performed on peripheral blood. The clonotype was recovered from a woman aged 55-75 years with acute or convalescent COVID-19. The chain is built from TRBV12-5 and TRBJ2-2; possibly TRBD2 for D (6 bases). This CDR3 is CASGSGRPGELFF. CDR3 nucleotide sequence: TGTGCTAGTGGTTCGGGGAGGCCTGGGGAGCTGTTTTTT. Drawing the rest from reference TRBV12-5 and TRBJ2-2, the complete variable domain is DARVTQTPRHKVTEMGQEVTMRCQPILGHNTVFWYRQTMMQGLELLAYFRNRAPLDDSGMPKDRFSAEMPDATLATLKIQPSEPRDSAVYFCASGSGRPGELFFGEGSRLTVL.